The clone carrying this T cell receptor beta chain has ten or more counts. Its antigen remains unknown. The record originates from a study of regulatory T cells in long-lasting Graves disease. Study-level findings and limits: New patients shared about a thousand public clonotypes, fewer than the 2,500 to 3,000 shared by persistent patients. Not thyroid tissue but only peripheral blood was studied.

Noted time point: newly diagnosed GD, antithyroid drugs for less than 3 months. TCR sequences were obtained from RNA taken from PBMCs. The CDR3 has 14 amino acids. Trimming removed 3 bases from V and 14 bases from J, with 17 bases in between. Germline V gene sequence: CDR1 KGHSH, CDR2 LQKENI. Sequencing libraries for TCR beta were prepared with iRepertoire HTBI primers and Arm-PCR of CDR3 regions. TCRdb independently ran MiXCR on the multiplex PCR reads; one entry per CDR3 protein. The sample includes a few hundred thousand distinct CDR3 sequences, about 17% of them seen just once. A further study also used this sample, focusing on T cells in Graves' hyperthyroidism and ophthalmopathy. From that paper: Patients aged 18 to 65 with hyperthyroidism were newly diagnosed, with duration under 2 months.

The clonotype originates from a woman in her thirties with Graves disease. This material consisted of peripheral blood mononuclear cells (PBMCs), taken at new diagnosis, from a patient treated with antithyroid drugs. V is TRBV18 and J is TRBJ1-6; a possible D gene is TRBD1 (5 bases). In nucleotides, the CDR3 is TGTGCCAGCTCACCCCGGGGCTCGAAAGATGCCCTCCACTTT. This sequence encodes CASSPRGSKDALHF.